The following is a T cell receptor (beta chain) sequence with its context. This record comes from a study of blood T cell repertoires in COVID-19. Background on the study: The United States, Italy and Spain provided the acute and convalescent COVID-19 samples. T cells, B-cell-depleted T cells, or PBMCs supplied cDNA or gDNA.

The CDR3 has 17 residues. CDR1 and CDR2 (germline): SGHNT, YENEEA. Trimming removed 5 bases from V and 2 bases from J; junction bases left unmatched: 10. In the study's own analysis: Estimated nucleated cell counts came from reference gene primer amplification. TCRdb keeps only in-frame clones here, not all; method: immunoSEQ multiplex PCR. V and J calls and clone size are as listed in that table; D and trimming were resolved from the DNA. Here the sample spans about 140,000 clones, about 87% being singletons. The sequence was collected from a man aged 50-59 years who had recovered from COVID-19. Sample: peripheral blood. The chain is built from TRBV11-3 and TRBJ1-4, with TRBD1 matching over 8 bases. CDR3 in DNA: TGTGCCAGCAGCCCCCTAGAGGGGGACAGGACTAATGAAAAACTGTTTTTT. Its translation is CASSPLEGDRTNEKLFF.